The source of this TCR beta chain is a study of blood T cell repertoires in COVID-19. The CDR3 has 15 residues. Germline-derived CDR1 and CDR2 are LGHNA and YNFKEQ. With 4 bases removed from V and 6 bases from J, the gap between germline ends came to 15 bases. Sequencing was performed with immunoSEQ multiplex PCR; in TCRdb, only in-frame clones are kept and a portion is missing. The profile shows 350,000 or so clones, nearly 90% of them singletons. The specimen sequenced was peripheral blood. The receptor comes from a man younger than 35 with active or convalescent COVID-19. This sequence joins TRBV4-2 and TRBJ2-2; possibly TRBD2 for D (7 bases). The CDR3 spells CASSPNRGAPGELFF. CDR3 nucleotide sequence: TGTGCCAGCAGCCCGAATCGGGGGGCCCCCGGGGAGCTGTTTTTT.